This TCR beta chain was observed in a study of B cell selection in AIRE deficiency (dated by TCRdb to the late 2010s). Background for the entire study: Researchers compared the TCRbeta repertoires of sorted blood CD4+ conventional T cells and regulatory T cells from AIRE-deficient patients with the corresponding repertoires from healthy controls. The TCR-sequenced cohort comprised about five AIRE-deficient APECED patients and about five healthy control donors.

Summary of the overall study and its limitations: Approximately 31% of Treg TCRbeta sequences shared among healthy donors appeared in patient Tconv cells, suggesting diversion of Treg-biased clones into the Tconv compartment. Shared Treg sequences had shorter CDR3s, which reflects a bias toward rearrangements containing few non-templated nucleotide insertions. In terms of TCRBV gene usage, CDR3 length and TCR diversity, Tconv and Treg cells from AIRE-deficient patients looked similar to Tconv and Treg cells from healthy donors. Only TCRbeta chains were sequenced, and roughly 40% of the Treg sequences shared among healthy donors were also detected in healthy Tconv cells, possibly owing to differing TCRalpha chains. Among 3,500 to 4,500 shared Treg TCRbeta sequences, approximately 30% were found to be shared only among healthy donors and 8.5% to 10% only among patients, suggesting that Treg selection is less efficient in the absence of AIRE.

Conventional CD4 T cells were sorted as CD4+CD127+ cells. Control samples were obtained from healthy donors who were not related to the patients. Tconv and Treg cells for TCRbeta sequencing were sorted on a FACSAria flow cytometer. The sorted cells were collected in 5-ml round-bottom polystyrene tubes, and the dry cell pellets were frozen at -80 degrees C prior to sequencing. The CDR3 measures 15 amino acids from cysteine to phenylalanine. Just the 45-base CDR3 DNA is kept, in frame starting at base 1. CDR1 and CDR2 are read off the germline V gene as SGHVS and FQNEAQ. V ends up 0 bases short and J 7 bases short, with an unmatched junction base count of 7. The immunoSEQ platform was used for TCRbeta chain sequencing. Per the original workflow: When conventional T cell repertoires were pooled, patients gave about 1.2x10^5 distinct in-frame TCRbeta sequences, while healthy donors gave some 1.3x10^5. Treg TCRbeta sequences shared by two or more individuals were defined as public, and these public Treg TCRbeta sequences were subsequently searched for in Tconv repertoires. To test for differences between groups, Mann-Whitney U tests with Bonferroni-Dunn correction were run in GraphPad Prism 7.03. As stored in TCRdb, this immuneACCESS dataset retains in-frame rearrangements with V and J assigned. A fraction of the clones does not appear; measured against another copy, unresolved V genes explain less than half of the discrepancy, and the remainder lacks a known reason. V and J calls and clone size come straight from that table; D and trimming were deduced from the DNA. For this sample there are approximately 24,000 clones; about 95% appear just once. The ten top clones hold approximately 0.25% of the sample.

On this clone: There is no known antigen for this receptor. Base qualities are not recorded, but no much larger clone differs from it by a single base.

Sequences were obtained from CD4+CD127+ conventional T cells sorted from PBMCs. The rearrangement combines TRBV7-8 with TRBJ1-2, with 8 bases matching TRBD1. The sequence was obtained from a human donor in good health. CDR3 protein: CASSLAGQGASGYTF. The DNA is TGTGCCAGCAGCTTAGCCGGGCAGGGGGCTAGTGGCTACACCTTC.